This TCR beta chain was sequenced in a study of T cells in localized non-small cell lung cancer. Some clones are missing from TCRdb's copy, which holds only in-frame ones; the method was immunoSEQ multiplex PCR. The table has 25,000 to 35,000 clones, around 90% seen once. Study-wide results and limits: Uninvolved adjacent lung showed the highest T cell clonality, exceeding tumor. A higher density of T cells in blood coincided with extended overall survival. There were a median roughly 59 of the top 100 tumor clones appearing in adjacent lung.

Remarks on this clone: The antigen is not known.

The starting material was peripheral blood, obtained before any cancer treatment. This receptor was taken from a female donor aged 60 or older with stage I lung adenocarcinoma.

CDR3 region: CASSPPRNEKLFF. DNA of the CDR3: TGTGCCAGCAGCCCCCCCCGTAATGAAAAACTGTTTTTT. The chain uses TRBV28 and TRBJ1-4; unclear D gene. Germline CDR1 and CDR2: MDHEN and SYDVKM. Trimming removed 6 bases at V and 4 bases at J, with 9 bases between. The CDR3 totals 13 residues. The variable domain in full, with the rest retrieved from reference TRBV28 and TRBJ1-4, is DVKVTQSSRYLVKRTGEKVFLECVQDMDHENMFWYRQDPGLGLRLIYFSYDVKMKEKGDIPEGYSVSREKKERFSLILESASTNQTSMYLCASSPPRNEKLFFGSGTQLSVL.